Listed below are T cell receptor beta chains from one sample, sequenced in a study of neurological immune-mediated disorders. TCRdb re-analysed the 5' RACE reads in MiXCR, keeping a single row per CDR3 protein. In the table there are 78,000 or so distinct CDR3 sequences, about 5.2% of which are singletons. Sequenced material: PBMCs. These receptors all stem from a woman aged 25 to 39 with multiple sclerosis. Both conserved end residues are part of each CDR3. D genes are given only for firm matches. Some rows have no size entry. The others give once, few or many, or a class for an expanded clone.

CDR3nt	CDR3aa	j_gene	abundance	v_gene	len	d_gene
TGCAGCGTTGAAGTTCGAGGCTACACCTTC	CSVEVRGYTF	TRBJ1-2	many	TRBV29-1	10	-
TGCGCCAGCAGCCGACGGACAGGGGCCACAGATACGCAGTATTTT	CASSRRTGATDTQYF	TRBJ2-3	many	TRBV5-1	15	TRBD1
TGCAGTGCTAGAGCCCAGGGGCCTCACTCCCCCTACAATGAGCAGTTCTTC	CSARAQGPHSPYNEQFF	TRBJ2-1	many	TRBV20-1	17	-
TGTGCCAGCAGCCCGGGACTAGCGGGGGGTACAGATACGCAGTATTTT	CASSPGLAGGTDTQYF	TRBJ2-3	many	TRBV7-2	16	TRBD2
TGCGCCAGCCGCCGACTAGCCGCTAGCACAGATACGCAGTATTTT	CASRRLAASTDTQYF	TRBJ2-3	many	TRBV5-1	15	TRBD2
TGTGCCAGCAGCTTCCTCCCCCAAAGGGGCAAAAACATTCAGTACTTC	CASSFLPQRGKNIQYF	TRBJ2-4	-	TRBV5-5	16	-
TGCGCCAGCAGCTTGGAGGCAGGGGGCTACGAGCAGTACTTC	CASSLEAGGYEQYF	TRBJ2-7	many	TRBV5-1	14	TRBD1
TGTGCCAGCAGTTTACGGGGGAGCTCCTACAATGAGCAGTTCTTC	CASSLRGSSYNEQFF	TRBJ2-1	many	TRBV27	15	-
TGTGCCAGCAGCTTATCGCACACCGGGGAGCTGTTTTTT	CASSLSHTGELFF	TRBJ2-2	-	TRBV7-7	13	-
TGTGCCAGCTCAGTTGGGCGGACAACCTACGAGCAGTACTTC	CASSVGRTTYEQYF	TRBJ2-7	many	TRBV18	14	-
TGTGCCAGCTCACCGACATATCCCACCGGGGAGCTGTTTTTT	CASSPTYPTGELFF	TRBJ2-2	many	TRBV18	14	-
TGCAGTGCTAGAGATCCCGGGACAGGGGATGAAAAACTGTTTTTT	CSARDPGTGDEKLFF	TRBJ1-4	many	TRBV20-1	15	TRBD1
TGTGCCAGCTCACCCTCGGACTACTCCTACAATGAGCAGTTCTTC	CASSPSDYSYNEQFF	TRBJ2-1	many	TRBV18	15	-
TGTGCCAGCAGATTTTCGGCCAACGCGGGACAGGTCTATGGCTACACCTTC	CASRFSANAGQVYGYTF	TRBJ1-2	many	TRBV27	17	TRBD1
TGTGCCTGGAGGCTAGCGGGATACTACAATGAGCAGTTCTTC	CAWRLAGYYNEQFF	TRBJ2-1	few	TRBV30	14	TRBD2
TGTGCCAGCGGTCCTATTAGCGGCAGGGGGGCCGGGGAGCTGTTTTTT	CASGPISGRGAGELFF	TRBJ2-2	many	TRBV5-5	16	-
TGCAGTGTTCCGGGGGGTAGCTCCTACGAGCAGTACTTC	CSVPGGSSYEQYF	TRBJ2-7	many	TRBV20-1	13	TRBD2
TGCGCCAGCAGCTTGGTTCAGGGCACTGAGACCCAGTACTTC	CASSLVQGTETQYF	TRBJ2-5	many	TRBV5-1	14	-
TGCAGTGGGAGACTAGCGGGAGGCGATGAGCAGTTCTTC	CSGRLAGGDEQFF	TRBJ2-1	many	TRBV20-1	13	TRBD2
TGTGCCAGCAGCTTAGAACGGCAGGGCTATGGCTACACCTTC	CASSLERQGYGYTF	TRBJ1-2	many	TRBV7-9	14	-
TGTGCCAGCACCCCAAAGGCCGGGGAGCTGTTTTTT	CASTPKAGELFF	TRBJ2-2	many	TRBV12-3/TRBV12-4	12	-
TGTGCCAGCAGTTTACAGGGGAACGATCAGCCCCAGCATTTT	CASSLQGNDQPQHF	TRBJ1-5	many	TRBV27	14	-
TGCGCCAGCTCGGGGGGACAAGAGACCCAGTACTTC	CASSGGQETQYF	TRBJ2-5	many	TRBV5-1	12	TRBD2
TGCGCCAGCAGCTTACTAGCGGGGGGAGAGACCCAGTACTTC	CASSLLAGGETQYF	TRBJ2-5	many	TRBV5-1	14	TRBD2
TGTGCCAGCAGCTCAACTAGTCCGGACACCGGGGAGCTGTTTTTT	CASSSTSPDTGELFF	TRBJ2-2	many	TRBV7-9	15	-
TGCAGCGTAACCGGGACTAGCGGGACTTCAGATACGCAGTATTTT	CSVTGTSGTSDTQYF	TRBJ2-3	many	TRBV29-1	15	TRBD2
TGCAGTGCCGGACAGGGGGCGAGGGAAAAACTGTTTTTT	CSAGQGAREKLFF	TRBJ1-4	many	TRBV20-1	13	TRBD1
TGCAGTGCTAGAGGCCCGGGGGCTCAATCTGGAAACACCATATATTTT	CSARGPGAQSGNTIYF	TRBJ1-3	few	TRBV20-1	16	-
TGTGCCAGCAGCCCATGGGGACCCTCCTACAATGAGCAGTTCTTC	CASSPWGPSYNEQFF	TRBJ2-1	many	TRBV11-2	15	-
TGTGCCAGCAGCTCCAACAGGGAGGCCATAGAAAAACTGTTTTTT	CASSSNREAIEKLFF	TRBJ1-4	many	TRBV5-6	15	-
TGTGCCATCAGCGCCGGGACTAGCGGGAGTATGAATGAGCAGTTCTTC	CAISAGTSGSMNEQFF	TRBJ2-1	many	TRBV10-3	16	TRBD2
TGTGCCAGCAGTTTAAGGCCGGCGGGCACCGGGGAGCTGTTTTTT	CASSLRPAGTGELFF	TRBJ2-2	many	TRBV27	15	-
TGTGCCACCAAGCGGGGATCGGGCGGAGGCTACACCTTC	CATKRGSGGGYTF	TRBJ1-2	many	TRBV27	13	-
TGCGCCAGCAGCCCACAGGGGGCTGATGAAAAACTGTTTTTT	CASSPQGADEKLFF	TRBJ1-4	many	TRBV5-1	14	TRBD1
TGTGCCAGCAGTGAGTCACTAGCGGGAACGTACGAGCAGTACTTC	CASSESLAGTYEQYF	TRBJ2-7	few	TRBV25-1	15	TRBD2
TGCAGTGCTAGAGTTTCAGTCAATCAGCCCCAGCATTTT	CSARVSVNQPQHF	TRBJ1-5	many	TRBV20-1	13	-
TGTGCCAGCAGCTCTAACTATGGCTACACCTTC	CASSSNYGYTF	TRBJ1-2	many	TRBV11-2	11	-
TGCAGTGCTACGCGGCCGGGACAGGGGGCCTCCGGAGGTGGCTACACCTTC	CSATRPGQGASGGGYTF	TRBJ1-2	many	TRBV20-1	17	TRBD1
TGTGCCAGCAGGACAGGGGGCGCGGGGCCTAATCAGCCCCAGCATTTT	CASRTGGAGPNQPQHF	TRBJ1-5	many	TRBV27	16	TRBD1
TGCAGTGCTAGAGATCCTCAGACAGGAGCCAATTCACCCCTCCACTTT	CSARDPQTGANSPLHF	TRBJ1-6	many	TRBV20-1	16	-
TGCGCCAGCAGAACCGCGGGACAATTGACTGAGCAGTTCTTC	CASRTAGQLTEQFF	TRBJ2-1	many	TRBV5-1	14	-
TGCGCCAGCAGCTTCACTAGCGGGGGGGCTGCAGATACGCAGTATTTT	CASSFTSGGAADTQYF	TRBJ2-3	few	TRBV5-1	16	TRBD2
TGTGCCAGCAGCTTGTCGGCTGACCATGAGCAGTTCTTC	CASSLSADHEQFF	TRBJ2-1	many	TRBV5-6	13	-
TGCAGTGCTAGAGATCTTTCGTCAGATACGCAGTATTTT	CSARDLSSDTQYF	TRBJ2-3	few	TRBV20-1	13	-
TGCGCCAGCAGTCCTCAGGGCCATGAGCAGTTCTTC	CASSPQGHEQFF	TRBJ2-1	many	TRBV5-1	12	-
TGCGCCAGCAGCTTGGGGTCAGGGGAGCAGCAGTACTTC	CASSLGSGEQQYF	TRBJ2-7	many	TRBV5-1	13	-
TGCAGTGCTAGAGATGTCGGGACTAGCGCGCCTTACTACGAGCAGTACTTC	CSARDVGTSAPYYEQYF	TRBJ2-7	many	TRBV20-1	17	TRBD2
TGCGCCAGCAGCTTGGGGACAGCTGGGCCCACAGATACGCAGTATTTT	CASSLGTAGPTDTQYF	TRBJ2-3	many	TRBV5-1	16	-
TGCGCCAGCAGCCAAGTTGAGTCATTAGGTCAGCCCCAGCATTTT	CASSQVESLGQPQHF	TRBJ1-5	many	TRBV4-1	15	-
TGTGCCAGCAGTGCTGACGGCCCCCAGTACTTC	CASSADGPQYF	TRBJ2-5	many	TRBV6-1	11	-
TGCGCCAGCAGCCAAAGGGGTACAGGGGGCTACGAGCAGTACTTC	CASSQRGTGGYEQYF	TRBJ2-7	many	TRBV5-1	15	TRBD1